The 14 T cell receptor beta chains below all came from one sample that was sequenced in a study of cytomegalovirus exposure and HLA in healthy donors. With 60 Vbeta and 13 Jbeta primers, the PCR was carried out. Clones were read by immunoSEQ multiplex PCR, and TCRdb kept only the in-frame ones, dropping some. The sample includes about 140,000 clones, about three quarters seen only once; the top ten take 1% to 1.5%. Sample: PBMCs. All receptors derive from a male donor in good health and CMV-seropositive.

The CDR3 region has the DNA TGTGCCAGCAGCCAAGGACAGGGGAACGGGGAGCTGTTTTTT. This sequence encodes CASSQGQGNGELFF. The rearrangement uses TRBV4-2 and TRBJ2-2, with 8 bases lining up with TRBD1. Per germline, CDR1 LGHNA and CDR2 YNFKEQ. This CDR3 region has 14 residues. With 1 base clipped from V and 7 bases from J, the junction kept 2 bases outside the gene matches.

This clone was counted between two and nine times. The chain employs TRBV6-1 and TRBJ1-2; 9 bases are shared with TRBD1. Germline CDR1 reads MNHNS; CDR2 reads SASEGT. Trimming at V came to 4 bases and at J to 2 bases, leaving 2 bases not matched to a gene. The CDR3 covers 14 residues. The CDR3 loop reads CASSAGTGNYGYTF. In DNA form, the CDR3 reads TGTGCCAGCAGTGCCGGGACAGGGAACTATGGCTACACCTTC.

There are a few counts of this clone. The rearrangement uses TRBV5-1 and TRBJ1-1, with D possibly TRBD1 on 6 matching bases. Deletions cut 4 bases from V and 11 bases from J, with 21 bases between. The CDR3 sequence is 14 residues long. Germline V gives CDR1 SGHRS, CDR2 YFSETQ. The CDR3, as DNA: TGCGCCAGCAGCACTGGACAGCCCGATCGAGGGGCTTTCTTT. Translating it yields CASSTGQPDRGAFF.

This clone was observed a few times. The chain employs TRBV19 and TRBJ2-1; 9 bases line up with TRBD1. V dropped 7 bases and J dropped 2; count of bases not matched to a gene: 3. Germline V gene sequence: CDR1 LNHDA, CDR2 SQIVND (reference sequence). The length of the CDR3 is 14 residues. The CDR3 region has the DNA TGTGCCAGTAAGGGACAGGGCCCCTACAATGAGCAGTTCTTC. This encodes CASKGQGPYNEQFF.

The chain couples TRBV7-9 to TRBJ1-2; TRBD1 aligns across 9 bases. After removal of 6 bases from V and 6 bases from J, the junction contained 8 bases not matched to a gene. Germline CDR1 SEHNR, CDR2 FQNEAQ (reference sequence). The CDR3 loop spans 14 amino acids. CDR3 region: CASSRTGGADGYTF. The CDR3 DNA reads as TGTGCCAGCAGTAGAACAGGGGGCGCTGATGGCTACACCTTC.

V and J are TRBV7-2 and TRBJ2-5; D unclear. CDR1 is SGHTA, CDR2 FQGNSA, per germline. The CDR3 is 12 residues long. V was pared by 6 bases and J by 11 bases, with 16 bases between. CDR3 protein: CASSSPSLLQYF. The CDR3, as DNA: TGTGCCAGCAGTTCTCCCTCCCTCTTACAGTACTTC. The entire variable domain, with the rest obtained from reference TRBV7-2 and TRBJ2-5, is as follows: GAGVSQSPSNKVTEKGKDVELRCDPISGHTALYWYRQSLGQGLEFLIYFQGNSAPDKSGLPSDRFSAERTGGSVSTLTIQRTQQEDSAVYLCASSSPSLLQYFGPGTRLLVL.

This chain connects TRBV5-4 to TRBJ1-6; a weak D match, TRBD1 (5 bases). Germline values: CDR1 SGHNT, CDR2 YYREEE (reference sequence). V lost 5 bases to trimming and J lost 7 bases, with 10 bases between them. The CDR3 runs to 13 residues. The CDR3: CASRTENNSPLHF. The CDR3 DNA reads TGTGCCAGCAGGACAGAGAACAATTCACCCCTCCACTTT.

The V call is TRBV9, the J call TRBJ2-7; 10 nucleotides line up with TRBD1. Germline V gene lookup returns CDR1 SGDLS and CDR2 YYNGEE. The CDR3 loop spans 15 amino acids. J lost 4 bases, V lost 2 bases, and 6 bases had no gene match. CDR3 in DNA: TGTGCCAGCAGCGTCTCCGGGACAGGGGTGTACGAGCAGTACTTC. It translates to CASSVSGTGVYEQYF.

In this sample, this clone turned up a few times. The V gene is TRBV6-5, the J gene TRBJ2-1; unclear D gene. Trimming pared 7 bases from V and 8 bases from J, leaving 15 bases between. The germline gives CDR1 MNHEY, CDR2 SVGAGI. The CDR3 totals 13 residues. CDR3 in DNA: TGTGCCAGCAAACTTATGTACGTTGATGAGCAGTTCTTC. Translating it yields CASKLMYVDEQFF.

This clone turned up a few times. The CDR3 protein is CASSEWQGSYGYTF. CDR3 sequence (DNA): TGTGCCAGCAGTGAATGGCAGGGATCCTATGGCTACACCTTC. The chain combines TRBV25-1 with TRBJ1-2; D is possibly TRBD1 (5 bases). The CDR3 runs to 14 residues. Germline V gene sequence: CDR1 MGHDK, CDR2 SYGVNS. Trimming removed 1 base from V and 4 bases from J, with 10 bases in between.

V is TRBV7-9 and J is TRBJ1-1; D is unresolved. The CDR3 length is 14 residues. Germline CDR1 is SEHNR and CDR2 is FQNEAQ (reference sequence). With 7 bases removed from V and 0 bases from J, the gap between germline ends came to 12 bases. Here the CDR3 reads CASTMEWVNTEAFF. In nucleotides, the CDR3 is TGTGCCAGCACCATGGAGTGGGTGAACACTGAAGCTTTCTTT.

This clone has ten or more counts. This chain links TRBV10-3 with TRBJ2-5, with TRBD1 matching over 9 bases. V gave up 6 bases and J gave up 2 bases; unmatched junction bases: 1. There are 13 residues in the CDR3. Germline CDR1 and CDR2: ENHRY and SYGVKD. Here the CDR3 reads CAIRQGAQETQYF. In DNA form, the CDR3 reads TGTGCCATCAGACAGGGGGCGCAAGAGACCCAGTACTTC.

V usage is TRBV19 and J usage is TRBJ1-1; tentatively, D is TRBD1 (5 bases). The CDR3 length is 17 residues. The germline V gene encodes CDR1 LNHDA and CDR2 SQIVND (reference sequence). The V and J ends lost 6 bases and 0 bases respectively, with 20 bases between them. The CDR3 nucleotides are TGTGCCAGTAGACCGGGGACTAGGGGACTCATGAACACTGAAGCTTTCTTT. This encodes CASRPGTRGLMNTEAFF. Full variable domain (rest looked up from reference TRBV19 and TRBJ1-1): DGGITQSPKYLFRKEGQNVTLSCEQNLNHDAMYWYRQDPGQGLRLIYYSQIVNDFQKGDIAEGYSVSREKKESFPLTVTSAQKNPTAFYLCASRPGTRGLMNTEAFFGQGTRLTVV.

This chain joins TRBV15 and TRBJ2-5; possibly TRBD2 for D (5 bases). CDR1 is LNHNV, CDR2 YYDKDF, per germline (reference sequence). The CDR3 runs 15 residues. V lost 1 base to trimming and J lost 5 bases, with 14 bases between them. CDR3 bases: TGTGCCACCAGCAGAGCCGCAGCCCCGGGGGAGACCCAGTACTTC. Translated, it gives CATSRAAAPGETQYF. The full variable domain, with the rest looked up from reference TRBV15 and TRBJ2-5, is DAMVIQNPRYQVTQFGKPVTLSCSQTLNHNVMYWYQQKSSQAPKLLFHYYDKDFNNEADTPDNFQSRRPNTSFCFLDIRSPGLGDTAMYLCATSRAAAPGETQYFGPGTRLLVL.